Listed below are T cell receptor beta chains from one sample, sequenced in a study of blood T cell repertoires in COVID-19. Repertoires were generated with immunoSEQ multiplex PCR, while TCRdb's copy carries only in-frame clones and drops some. The sample yields fewer than 250,000 clones, approximately 86% seen once. Sequencing was performed on peripheral blood. These receptors came from a human donor in a cohort sampled during active COVID-19. CDR3s include the opening cysteine and the closing phenylalanine or tryptophan. A D gene is named only where the DNA matches it firmly. Clone size appears in some rows only: once, few, many, or a class for an expanded clone.

D gene,clone size,J gene,V gene,CDR3 protein,CDR3 DNA
.,.,TRBJ2-5,TRBV18,CASSLDTSQETQYF,TGTGCCAGCTCACTCGACACTTCCCAAGAGACCCAGTACTTC
TRBD1,.,TRBJ1-5,TRBV19,CASSMRDSPSSHNQPQHF,TGTGCCAGTAGTATGAGGGACAGTCCTAGCTCACACAATCAGCCCCAGCATTTT
TRBD1,many,TRBJ1-1,TRBV3-1/TRBV3-2,CASSQEGAGGTEAFF,TGTGCCAGCAGCCAAGAGGGGGCAGGGGGCACTGAAGCTTTCTTT
TRBD1,.,TRBJ1-5,TRBV3-1/TRBV3-2,CASSQGDRGIQPQHF,TGTGCCAGCAGCCAAGGGGACAGGGGAATTCAGCCCCAGCATTTT
TRBD1,.,TRBJ2-5,TRBV3-1/TRBV3-2,CASSKRTGGLETQYF,TGTGCCAGCAGTAAGAGGACAGGGGGCCTGGAGACCCAGTACTTC
.,.,TRBJ2-4,TRBV5-1,CASSLGEGGPTANIQYF,TGCGCCAGCAGCTTGGGCGAAGGCGGGCCGACGGCGAACATTCAGTACTTC
TRBD2,few,TRBJ2-2,TRBV5-1,CASSSGRTVNTGELFF,TGCGCCAGCAGCTCCGGGAGGACCGTGAACACCGGGGAGCTGTTTTTT
TRBD2,.,TRBJ2-7,TRBV7-9,CASSFYPGLAYEQYF,TGTGCCAGCAGCTTTTACCCGGGACTAGCTTACGAGCAGTACTTC
TRBD1,.,TRBJ1-2,TRBV7-2,CASSSLDRAPWGYTF,TGTGCCAGCAGCTCGCTTGACAGGGCCCCATGGGGCTACACCTTC
TRBD1,few,TRBJ1-1,TRBV24-1,CATSDGQGTEAFF,TGTGCCACCAGTGACGGACAGGGCACTGAAGCTTTCTTT
.,.,TRBJ1-6,TRBV4-1,CASSQDPIPGSGNSPLHF,TGCGCCAGCAGCCAAGATCCTATACCGGGCTCGGGGAATTCACCCCTCCACTTT
.,few,TRBJ2-5,TRBV6-5,CASSTRETQYF,TGTGCCAGCAGTACCCGGGAGACCCAGTACTTC
.,.,TRBJ2-5,TRBV5-8,CASRTGTTYQETQYF,TGTGCCAGCCGAACCGGGACAACCTACCAAGAGACCCAGTACTTC
.,.,TRBJ1-2,TRBV6-5,CASSSYTGLNYGYTF,TGTGCCAGCAGTTCCTACACCGGACTAAACTATGGCTACACCTTC
TRBD1,.,TRBJ2-6,TRBV7-6,CASSLDFSTGFRSGANVLTF,TGTGCCAGCAGCTTGGATTTCTCGACAGGGTTCCGCTCTGGGGCCAACGTCCTGACTTTC
TRBD2,.,TRBJ2-3,TRBV28,CAIEGQGGRSSGRVGTDTQYF,TGTGCCATCGAAGGGCAGGGGGGGAGGTCTAGCGGGAGGGTCGGCACAGATACGCAGTATTTT
TRBD1,.,TRBJ1-2,TRBV6-7,CASSRDRARYGYTF,TGTGCCAGCAGTCGGGACAGAGCTCGCTATGGCTACACCTTC
TRBD1,.,TRBJ1-6,TRBV9,CASSLYKDRGILPLHF,TGTGCCAGCAGCTTATATAAAGACAGGGGAATTTTGCCCCTCCACTTT
TRBD2,.,TRBJ2-2,TRBV10-3,CAISESRAGDTTGELFF,TGTGCCATCAGTGAGTCGAGAGCGGGGGACACCACCGGGGAGCTGTTTTTT
.,.,TRBJ1-2,TRBV18,CASSPQGANYGYTF,TGTGCCAGCTCACCACAGGGGGCTAACTATGGCTACACCTTC
.,.,TRBJ2-7,TRBV20-1,CSASYAKGVEEQYF,TGCAGTGCTAGTTACGCCAAGGGGGTGGAAGAGCAGTACTTC
.,.,TRBJ2-1,TRBV11-2,CASSLEGPGSGQFF,TGTGCCAGCAGCTTAGAAGGGCCGGGTAGCGGCCAGTTCTTC
.,.,TRBJ1-5,TRBV24-1,CATIEDNQPQHF,TGTGCCACCATCGAGGACAATCAGCCCCAGCATTTT
.,.,TRBJ1-1,TRBV6-2/TRBV6-3,CASSYDRVNTEAFF,TGTGCCAGCAGTTACGATCGGGTGAACACTGAAGCTTTCTTT
TRBD2,few,TRBJ2-5,TRBV2,CASSEFEGGVETQYF,TGTGCCAGCAGTGAATTCGAGGGAGGGGTGGAGACCCAGTACTTC
TRBD2,.,TRBJ2-1,TRBV9,CASSALLRTSGGSEQFF,TGTGCCAGCAGCGCCCTTCTTCGGACTAGCGGGGGAAGTGAGCAGTTCTTC
TRBD1,.,TRBJ2-2,TRBV2,CASNPGTDYTGELFF,TGTGCCAGCAATCCCGGGACAGACTACACCGGGGAGCTGTTTTTT
TRBD1,.,TRBJ1-3,TRBV9,CASSVDRASSGNTIYF,TGTGCCAGCAGCGTCGACAGGGCGTCTTCTGGAAACACCATATATTTT
.,.,TRBJ2-7,TRBV28,CASSFMAGLYEQYF,TGTGCCAGCAGTTTTATGGCGGGTCTTTACGAGCAGTACTTC
TRBD1,.,TRBJ1-1,TRBV27,CASRVPPPEGGQGAHTEAFF,TGTGCCAGCAGGGTCCCGCCACCAGAGGGGGGGCAGGGGGCTCATACTGAAGCTTTCTTT
TRBD1,.,TRBJ2-1,TRBV5-1,CASMRPRDRGYNEQFF,TGCGCCAGCATGAGGCCCCGGGACAGGGGCTACAATGAGCAGTTCTTC
.,.,TRBJ1-5,TRBV19,CASSSLEYQPQHF,TGTGCCAGTAGTTCTCTCGAGTATCAGCCCCAGCATTTT
TRBD2,.,TRBJ2-1,TRBV18,CASSPRPAGVAYNEQFF,TGTGCCAGCTCACCAAGACCGGCGGGAGTCGCCTACAATGAGCAGTTCTTC
.,.,TRBJ2-7,TRBV30,CAWEGGGGLEQYF,TGTGCCTGGGAAGGGGGAGGGGGTCTGGAGCAGTACTTC
.,few,TRBJ1-1,TRBV12-3/TRBV12-4,CASIDRPNTEAFF,TGTGCCAGCATTGACAGACCGAACACTGAAGCTTTCTTT
TRBD1,.,TRBJ2-3,TRBV11-3,CASSLGTESSTDTQYF,TGTGCCAGCAGCCTAGGGACAGAAAGTTCCACAGATACGCAGTATTTT
.,.,TRBJ1-2,TRBV24-1,CATSDSGNYGYTF,TGTGCCACCAGTGACTCCGGGAACTATGGCTACACCTTC
.,.,TRBJ1-4,TRBV11-2,CASSLGPGQSFNEKLFF,TGTGCCAGCAGCTTAGGCCCAGGGCAGAGTTTTAATGAAAAACTGTTTTTT
TRBD2,few,TRBJ2-1,TRBV12-3/TRBV12-4,CASRRAGDNEQFF,TGTGCCAGCAGACGAGCGGGGGACAATGAGCAGTTCTTC
TRBD1,.,TRBJ1-1,TRBV5-4,CASSLPQGAATFTEAFF,TGTGCCAGCAGCCTACCCCAGGGGGCGGCTACATTCACTGAAGCTTTCTTT
TRBD2,.,TRBJ2-1,TRBV6-4,CASTTSSGGSNEQFF,TGTGCCAGCACCACCTCTAGCGGGGGTTCCAATGAGCAGTTCTTC
TRBD1,.,TRBJ1-2,TRBV7-9,CASSLGQGGGYTF,TGTGCCAGCAGCTTAGGGCAGGGGGGCGGCTACACCTTC
.,.,TRBJ2-1,TRBV10-2,CASSESESRGQFF,TGCGCCAGCAGTGAGTCAGAGTCTAGAGGGCAGTTCTTC
TRBD2,.,TRBJ2-7,TRBV6-2/TRBV6-3,CASSQTLPGLQKNEQYF,TGTGCCAGCAGTCAGACTTTACCGGGACTACAAAAGAACGAGCAGTACTTC
.,.,TRBJ2-7,TRBV15,CATSAHSGEQYF,TGTGCCACCAGCGCCCACTCTGGCGAGCAGTACTTC
TRBD2,.,TRBJ2-1,TRBV19,CASSMRVLAGEVLSWFF,TGTGCCAGTAGTATGAGAGTACTAGCGGGAGAGGTCCTATCGTGGTTCTTC
.,.,TRBJ2-5,TRBV9,CASSVAGGYQETQYF,TGTGCCAGCAGCGTAGCCGGCGGGTACCAAGAGACCCAGTACTTC
.,once,TRBJ2-3,TRBV29-1,CSVWGGADTQYF,TGCAGCGTTTGGGGAGGAGCAGATACGCAGTATTTT
TRBD1,few,TRBJ2-2,TRBV28,CASSLSGTGITGELFF,TGTGCCAGCAGTCTTTCCGGGACAGGGATTACCGGGGAGCTGTTTTTT
.,.,TRBJ1-4,TRBV10-3,CAISGANNEKLFF,TGTGCCATCAGTGGCGCCAATAATGAAAAACTGTTTTTT